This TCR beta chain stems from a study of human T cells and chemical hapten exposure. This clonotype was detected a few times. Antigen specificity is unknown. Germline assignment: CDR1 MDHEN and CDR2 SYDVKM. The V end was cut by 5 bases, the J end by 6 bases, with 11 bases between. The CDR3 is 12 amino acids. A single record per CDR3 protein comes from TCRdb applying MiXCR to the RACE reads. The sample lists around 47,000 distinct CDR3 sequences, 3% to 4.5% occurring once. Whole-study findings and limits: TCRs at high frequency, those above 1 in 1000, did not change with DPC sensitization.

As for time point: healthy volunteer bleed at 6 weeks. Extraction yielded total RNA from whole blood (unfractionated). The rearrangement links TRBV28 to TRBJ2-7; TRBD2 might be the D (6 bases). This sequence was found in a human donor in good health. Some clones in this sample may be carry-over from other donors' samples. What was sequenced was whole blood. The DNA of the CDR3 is TGTGCCAGCAGTATTGGGGGAGGCGAGCAGTACTTC. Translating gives CASSIGGGEQYF.